The clone carrying this T cell receptor beta chain was detected ten times or more. Its antigen is not known. The V gene's germline CDR1 is SGDLS and CDR2 YYNGEE. CDR3 length: 15 amino acids. The V and J ends lost 1 base and 2 bases respectively, with 10 bases between them. The sample comes from a study of spatial heterogeneity in lung cancer. About the study: Correlation of TCR transcript counts in tumor regions with a T cell module score from matched bulk RNA-seq was strong.

TCRdb recomputed calls from the 5' RACE reads with MiXCR, one row per CDR3 protein. Of some 96,000 distinct CDR3 sequences in the sample, approximately 4% were seen once. Noted time point: sample taken at primary tumor resection. The cohort: some 73 early-stage, untreated non-small cell lung cancer patients. The study's findings and limits: Tracking of tumor mutation counts was seen in expanded intratumoral alpha and beta TCR counts.

The chain is built from TRBV9 and TRBJ2-1, with D maybe TRBD1 (6 bases). The source was lung tumor tissue, collected at surgery. The sequence derives from a male donor with early-stage non-small cell lung cancer. CDR3 DNA sequence: TGTGCCAGCAGCGTATCAGGGGTTCCCTACAATGAGCAGTTCTTC. This encodes CASSVSGVPYNEQFF.